This paragraph covers one T cell receptor beta chain sequence. Its antigen is unidentified. The record originates from a study of cytomegalovirus exposure and HLA in healthy donors. Study-wide findings and caveats: Cytomegalovirus status, reportedly, was diagnosed with high specificity and sensitivity by the classifier. Follow-up analysis seemed to connect common viral pathogens with several of the most significant clusters identified.

13 Jbeta primers and 60 Vbeta primers were used for the PCR. Repertoires were generated with immunoSEQ multiplex PCR, while TCRdb's copy carries only in-frame clones and drops some. The sample includes 97,000 or so clones, roughly a tenth of them seen just once. Losses at the gene ends were 3 bases for V and 5 bases for J; bases not matched to a gene: 5. Germline loops: CDR1 ENHRY, CDR2 SYGVKD. CDR3 length: 14 amino acids. Sequencing used PBMCs. The sequence was collected from a middle-aged man in good health and CMV-seropositive. The chain joins TRBV10-3 to TRBJ2-7; 9 positions match TRBD1. The CDR3 is CAISDPGTGHEQYF. CDR3 nucleotides: TGTGCCATCAGTGATCCAGGGACAGGGCACGAGCAGTACTTC.